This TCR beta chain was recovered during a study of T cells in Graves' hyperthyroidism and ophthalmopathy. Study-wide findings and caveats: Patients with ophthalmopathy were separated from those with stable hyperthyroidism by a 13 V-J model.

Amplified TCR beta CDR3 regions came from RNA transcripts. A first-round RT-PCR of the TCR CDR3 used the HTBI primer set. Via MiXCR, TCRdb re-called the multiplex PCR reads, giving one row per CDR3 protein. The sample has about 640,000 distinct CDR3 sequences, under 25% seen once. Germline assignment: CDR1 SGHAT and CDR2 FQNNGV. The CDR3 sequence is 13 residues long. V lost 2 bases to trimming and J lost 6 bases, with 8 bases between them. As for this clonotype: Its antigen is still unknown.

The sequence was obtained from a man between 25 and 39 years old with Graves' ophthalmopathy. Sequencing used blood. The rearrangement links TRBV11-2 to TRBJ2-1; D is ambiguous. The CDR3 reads CASSLSQTNEQFF. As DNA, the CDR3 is TGTGCCAGCAGCTTAAGTCAGACCAATGAGCAGTTCTTC.